The 11 T cell receptor beta chains reported below all come from one sample, sequenced in a study of cytomegalovirus exposure and HLA in healthy donors. PCR involved 60 Vbeta and 13 Jbeta primers. Here immunoSEQ multiplex PCR was the method, and the copy in TCRdb shows in-frame clones only, minus some. Of some 150,000 clones listed, almost 80% are singletons. The specimen was PBMCs. The receptors come from a woman aged 25 to 39 in good health and CMV-seronegative.

The V call is TRBV2, the J call TRBJ1-2; 8 bases are shared with TRBD1. With V trimmed by 3 bases and J by 8 bases, 8 bases remained unmatched. The CDR3 runs to 14 residues. The germline V gene has CDR1 SNHLY and CDR2 FYNNEI. Written as DNA, the CDR3 is TGTGCCAGCAGTGAGAAAACAGGGGGTGGCGGCTACACCTTC. It encodes CASSEKTGGGGYTF.

V and J are TRBV7-2 and TRBJ2-5, with TRBD2 matching 11 bases. Losses at the gene ends were 5 bases for V and 1 base for J; bases not matched to a gene: 12. Per germline, CDR1 SGHTA and CDR2 FQGNSA. The CDR3 extends over 18 amino acids. The CDR3 is CASSLLAGGIGGQETQYF. In DNA form, the CDR3 reads TGTGCCAGCAGCCTTCTAGCGGGGGGAATTGGAGGCCAAGAGACCCAGTACTTC.

The chain employs TRBV5-1 and TRBJ2-5; 7 bases line up with TRBD1. The V gene end was trimmed by 5 bases and the J gene end by 2 bases; junction bases not matched to a gene: 9. Germline V gene data show CDR1 as SGHRS and CDR2 as YFSETQ. The CDR3 is 15 residues long. CDR3 loop: CASRTGTASQETQYF. For the CDR3, the DNA is TGCGCCAGCAGAACCGGGACAGCTTCACAAGAGACCCAGTACTTC.

Here the CDR3 reads CASSLVSRGPYSNQPQHF. CDR3 nucleotide sequence: TGTGCCAGCAGCTTAGTATCCAGGGGTCCTTATAGCAATCAGCCCCAGCATTTT. The J gene is TRBJ1-5, the V gene TRBV7-2; D possibly corresponds to TRBD1 (6 bases). The germline V gene has CDR1 SGHTA and CDR2 FQGNSA. V was cut by 1 base and J by 0 bases, with 16 bases left in between. The CDR3 extends over 18 amino acids.

The chain combines TRBV27 with TRBJ2-7, with TRBD1 matching over 9 bases. The V and J ends lost 4 bases and 1 base, in that order; junction bases with no gene match: 5. Per germline, CDR1 MNHEY and CDR2 SMNVEV (reference sequence). There are 15 residues in the CDR3. The CDR3 region is CASSSMGTGSYEQYF. The CDR3 nucleotides are TGTGCCAGCAGTTCAATGGGGACAGGGTCCTACGAGCAGTACTTC.

The J gene is TRBJ2-3, the V gene TRBV27; possibly TRBD1 for D (5 bases). Germline assignment: CDR1 MNHEY and CDR2 SMNVEV (reference sequence). V was trimmed by 7 bases and J by 2 bases, leaving 10 bases between them. This CDR3 spans 13 amino acids. Here the CDR3 DNA reads TGTGCCAGCACCCGGACAACCACAGATACGCAGTATTTT. Translated, it gives CASTRTTTDTQYF.

The chain employs TRBV7-3 and TRBJ2-2; the match to TRBD2 covers 8 bases. V trimming: 7 bases; J trimming: 5 bases; junction bases outside the gene matches: 9. The CDR3 loop spans 15 amino acids. Germline-derived CDR1 and CDR2 are SGHTA and FQGTGA. CDR3 sequence reads: CASTPGGARTGELFF. Written as DNA, the CDR3 is TGTGCCAGCACCCCGGGGGGGGCGCGAACCGGGGAGCTGTTTTTT.

The rearrangement uses TRBV7-3 and TRBJ2-5, with 10 bases that match TRBD2. The CDR3 is 15 residues long. Germline lookup yields CDR1 SGHTA and CDR2 FQGTGA. Germline trimming cut 5 bases from V and 4 bases from J; bases unmatched to any gene: 7. The CDR3: CASSRSGGAAETQYF. In DNA form, the CDR3 reads TGTGCCAGCAGCCGGAGCGGGGGGGCCGCAGAGACCCAGTACTTC.

This chain joins TRBV19 and TRBJ1-6; 8 nucleotides match TRBD1. J lost 0 bases, V lost 5 bases, and 6 bases had no gene match. The CDR3 is 17 residues long. Germline CDR1 is LNHDA and CDR2 is SQIVND (reference sequence). As DNA, the CDR3 is TGTGCCAGTAGTTCTCGGACAGGGAGCTCCTATAATTCACCCCTCCACTTT. Residues: CASSSRTGSSYNSPLHF. Together with reference TRBV19 and TRBJ1-6, the CDR3 gives the full variable domain: DGGITQSPKYLFRKEGQNVTLSCEQNLNHDAMYWYRQDPGQGLRLIYYSQIVNDFQKGDIAEGYSVSREKKESFPLTVTSAQKNPTAFYLCASSSRTGSSYNSPLHFGNGTRLTVT.

The genes are TRBV18 and TRBJ1-1; no clear D gene. The CDR3 is 14 residues long. Deletions cut 2 bases from V and 1 base from J, with 8 bases between. Germline loops: CDR1 KGHSH, CDR2 LQKENI. The CDR3 DNA reads TGTGCCAGCTCACCAGGCCGAAAGAACACTGAAGCTTTCTTT. It encodes CASSPGRKNTEAFF.

This CDR3 is CASSSADSTGLPFDEQYF. Here the CDR3 DNA reads TGTGCCAGCAGCTCGGCCGACAGCACAGGGCTTCCGTTCGACGAGCAGTACTTC. This sequence joins TRBV5-4 and TRBJ2-7; tentative D call: TRBD1 (6 bases). This CDR3 is built from 18 residues. V gave up 3 bases and J gave up 5 bases, with 27 bases separating them. Germline V gives CDR1 SGHNT, CDR2 YYREEE (reference sequence).